This record concerns one TCR beta chain sequence. Its target antigen remains unknown. Sequence at one end of the junction differs from germline and may be a read error. The protocol used for the library was multiplex PCR. For sequencing, an Illumina HiSeq 4000 was employed. iRepertoire HTBI primers and Arm-PCR amplification of CDR3 regions were used to construct TCR beta libraries. Before sequencing, the PCR products went through gel purification. Turning to the authors' computational methods: Across samples, 60 to 70 TRBV and 13 to 15 TRBJ segments were identified and used for gene usage analysis of CDR3 amino acid clonotypes. Filtered high-quality paired reads were merged into contigs using COPE and FqMerger. BLAST was used to align contigs to IMGT TRBV, TRBD and TRBJ reference genes, and CDR3 was defined according to IMGT. Clonotypes above 0.1% frequency were classified as highly expanded clones. Shannon entropy served as the measure of repertoire diversity, while the Gini coefficient captured V-J evenness. A clonotype was considered public if more than one individual shared it. TCRdb reprocessed the public reads (quality trimming at Q25 with fastp, clone calling with MiXCR) and kept in-frame beta chains. A single entry per CDR3 protein holds the most common genes and DNA from its merged rows. The V and J calls reflect TCRdb's pipeline rather than the authors' work. The sample table contains a few hundred thousand distinct CDR3 sequences; only one count was recorded for about 25% of them. About 27% of the sample is in the top ten clones.

The germline V gene (reference sequence) sets CDR1 to SGHAT and CDR2 to FQDESV. Counted from cysteine to phenylalanine, this CDR3 has 14 amino acids. The entry retains the CDR3 DNA only, 42 bases that are in frame from base 1. The data stem from a study of regulatory T cells in long-lasting Graves disease (dated by TCRdb to about 2021). Some background on the complete study: Persistent Graves' disease was defined as antithyroid drug treatment for over 5 years with persistently positive TSH receptor autoantibodies. This study used TCR sequencing and RNA sequencing of peripheral blood to compare persistent Graves' disease patients against newly diagnosed Graves' disease patients. The study took place in China and was registered as a clinical trial. A total of 33 samples underwent TCR sequencing: around 13 from persistent and 20 from newly diagnosed Graves' disease patients. Antithyroid drugs had been taken for approximately 10 years on average by persistent Graves' disease patients in the clinical cohort.

Here is what the overall study found, with its caveats: Peripheral blood alone was examined, since thyroid tissue, which constituted the primary lesion, could not be accessed. The small sample size was acknowledged by the authors as a limitation that may reduce accuracy. More public clonotypes were shared among persistent patients (roughly 2,900) than among newly diagnosed patients (966). Sequencing and analysis were limited to the TCR beta chain. Preferential use of TRBV28, TRBJ1-2 and TRBJ2-5 was observed in persistent disease, whereas TRBV20-1 and TRBJ2-1 were favored in newly diagnosed disease. Lower TCR Shannon entropy and fewer highly expanded clones were observed in persistent Graves' disease patients than in newly diagnosed patients, which suggested clonal expansion.

The sample's time point label is to be understood as: persistent/refractory GD, antithyroid drugs over 5 years with positive TRAb. For both TCR sequencing and RNA sequencing, RNA was extracted from PBMCs using TRIzol. Graves' disease was diagnosed according to American Thyroid Association guidelines. Patients were recruited from an endocrinology department in Xi'an, China. Each patient gave 7.5 to 10 milliliters of peripheral blood, collected in an EDTA anticoagulant tube. Ficoll Paque Plus density gradient separation was used to isolate PBMCs, and no additional T cell sorting was done. An Agilent 2100 Bioanalyzer and agarose gel were used to check RNA quality, and a NanoDrop 2000 was used to measure RNA concentration.

Source: peripheral blood mononuclear cells (PBMCs), taken when the disease was refractory, from a patient treated with antithyroid drugs. The TCR comes from a female donor with Graves disease. In this chain, TRBV11-1 is recombined with TRBJ1-1, with the identity of the D gene unclear. The CDR3 protein is CASSLALAVSEAFF. Here is the DNA: TGCGCCAGCAGCTTGGCCTTAGCAGTCTCTGAAGCTTTCTTT. Full variable domain (CDR3 extended with the reference TRBV11-1 and TRBJ1-1 proteins): EAEVAQSPRYKITEKSQAVAFWCDPISGHATLYWYRQILGQGPELLVQFQDESVVDDSQLPKDRFSAERLKGVDSTLKIQPAELGDSAMYLCASSLALAVSEAFFGQGTRLTVV.